This TCR beta chain emerged from a study of cytomegalovirus exposure and HLA in healthy donors. This clone has only a few counts. Amplification used 60 Vbeta primers and 13 Jbeta primers. Authors' analysis steps: Tens of millions of unique TCR beta chains, 10 million to 14 million shared, were counted in a later analysis. Some clones are missing from TCRdb's copy, which holds only in-frame ones; the method was immunoSEQ multiplex PCR. V and J calls and clone size are as listed in that table; D and trimming were resolved from the DNA. The sample carries roughly 140,000 clones, around a tenth recorded once. The receptor was derived from a male donor in good health and CMV-seronegative. The source material was PBMCs.

The DNA of the CDR3 is TGCAGTGCAGATAAGATAGCTGGAGCTTTCTTT. It is translated as CSADKIAGAFF. V and J are TRBV20-1 and TRBJ1-1, with no clear D. Germline CDR1 is DFQATT and CDR2 is SNEGSKA (reference sequence). The length of the CDR3 is 11 residues. Between the trimmed V and J ends, which lost 6 bases and 10 bases, there was a span of 15 bases.